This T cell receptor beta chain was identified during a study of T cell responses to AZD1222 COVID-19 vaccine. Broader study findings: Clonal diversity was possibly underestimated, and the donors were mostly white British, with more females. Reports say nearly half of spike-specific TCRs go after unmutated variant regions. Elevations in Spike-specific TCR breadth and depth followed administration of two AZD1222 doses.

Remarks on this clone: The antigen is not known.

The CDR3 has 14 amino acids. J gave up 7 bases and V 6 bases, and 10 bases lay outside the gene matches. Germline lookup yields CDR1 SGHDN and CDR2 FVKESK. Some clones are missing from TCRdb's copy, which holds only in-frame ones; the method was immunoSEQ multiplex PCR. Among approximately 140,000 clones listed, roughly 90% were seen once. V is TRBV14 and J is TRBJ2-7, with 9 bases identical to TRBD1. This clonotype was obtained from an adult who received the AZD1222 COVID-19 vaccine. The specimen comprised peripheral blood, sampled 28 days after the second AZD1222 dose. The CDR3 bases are TGTGCCAGCAGACCGCCGGGACAGGGAGGTGAGCAGTACTTC. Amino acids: CASRPPGQGGEQYF.